The text below deals with one TCR beta chain. Its specificity is unknown. PCR was performed using 60 Vbeta and 13 Jbeta primers. The table came from immunoSEQ multiplex PCR; TCRdb's copy has only in-frame clones and leaves some out. The profile shows roughly 49,000 clones, roughly 76% of them singletons. V was clipped by 2 bases and J by 3 bases, with 8 bases between them. The CDR3 spans 13 residues. CDR1 is SGHRS and CDR2 is YFSETQ in the germline V gene. The data stem from a study of cytomegalovirus exposure and HLA in healthy donors. Likely unrecorded immune exposures existed in these nominally healthy donors. Whole-study results and caveats: A later examination showed that TCR association rates differed by HLA locus, with DRB1 most and HLA-C fewest. It was only CMV serostatus that was available as immune exposure information. In a later analysis, CMV-associated beta chains were mostly HLA-associated, it appeared.

This chain links TRBV5-1 with TRBJ1-1; D uncertain. This receptor was identified in a middle-aged woman in good health and CMV-seropositive. The sequenced sample consisted of PBMCs. The CDR3 loop is CASSFGVDTEAFF. The DNA for the CDR3 is TGCGCCAGCAGCTTCGGGGTGGACACTGAAGCTTTCTTT.